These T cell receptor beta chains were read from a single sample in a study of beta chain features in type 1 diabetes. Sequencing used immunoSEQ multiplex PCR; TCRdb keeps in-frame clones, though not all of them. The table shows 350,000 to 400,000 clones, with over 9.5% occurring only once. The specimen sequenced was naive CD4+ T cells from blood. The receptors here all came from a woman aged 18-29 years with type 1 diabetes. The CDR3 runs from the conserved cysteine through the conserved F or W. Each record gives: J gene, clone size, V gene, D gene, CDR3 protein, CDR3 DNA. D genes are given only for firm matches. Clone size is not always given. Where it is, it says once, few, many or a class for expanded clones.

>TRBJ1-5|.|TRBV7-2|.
CASSLQGSNQPQHF
TGTGCCAGCAGCCTGCAGGGGAGCAATCAGCCCCAGCATTTT
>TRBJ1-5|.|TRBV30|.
CAWSVLGNQPQHF
TGTGCCTGGAGTGTACTCGGCAATCAGCCCCAGCATTTT
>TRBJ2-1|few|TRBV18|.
CASSPPSPVNEQFF
TGTGCCAGCTCACCACCGAGTCCCGTAAATGAGCAGTTCTTC
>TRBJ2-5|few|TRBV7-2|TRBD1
CASSLTAGTEWAQYF
TGTGCCAGCAGCTTAACAGCCGGGACAGAATGGGCCCAGTACTTC
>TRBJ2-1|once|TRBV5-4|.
CASSQTRSYNEQFF
TGTGCCAGCAGCCAGACTCGCTCCTACAATGAGCAGTTCTTC
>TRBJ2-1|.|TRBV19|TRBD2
CASSARAGPVNEQFF
TGTGCCAGTAGTGCCAGAGCGGGACCGGTCAATGAGCAGTTCTTC
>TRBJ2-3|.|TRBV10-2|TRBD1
CASSRWDRDTDTQYF
TGCGCCAGCAGTCGGTGGGACAGGGATACAGATACGCAGTATTTT
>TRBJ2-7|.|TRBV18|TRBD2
CASSPGTSESYEQYF
TGTGCCAGCTCACCAGGGACTAGCGAATCCTACGAGCAGTACTTC
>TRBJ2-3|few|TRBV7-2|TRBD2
CASRSGATDTQYF
TGTGCCAGCCGCAGCGGGGCCACAGATACGCAGTATTTT
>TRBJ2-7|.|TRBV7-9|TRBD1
CASSLGFGTGAWEQYF
TGTGCCAGCAGCTTAGGTTTTGGGACAGGAGCTTGGGAGCAGTACTTC
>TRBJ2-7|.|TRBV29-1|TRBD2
CSVVKGGRPSYEQYF
TGCAGCGTTGTAAAGGGCGGGAGGCCGTCCTACGAGCAGTACTTC
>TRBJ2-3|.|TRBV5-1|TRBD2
CASSLGLAGTDTQYF
TGCGCCAGCAGCTTGGGACTAGCGGGAACAGATACGCAGTATTTT
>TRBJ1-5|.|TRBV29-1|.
CSVKTNDGGGGQPQHF
TGCAGCGTCAAAACAAACGACGGGGGAGGTGGCCAGCCCCAGCATTTT
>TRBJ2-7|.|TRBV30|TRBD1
CAADRGATEQYF
TGTGCCGCAGACAGGGGGGCTACCGAGCAGTACTTC
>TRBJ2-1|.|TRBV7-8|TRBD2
CASSISGRGYNEQFF
TGTGCCAGCAGCATTAGCGGGAGAGGTTACAATGAGCAGTTCTTC
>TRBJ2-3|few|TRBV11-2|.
CASSLYELNTQYF
TGTGCCAGCAGCTTATACGAGCTAAATACGCAGTATTTT
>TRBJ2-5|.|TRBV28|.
CATSPGGVEETQYF
TGTGCCACCAGTCCGGGTGGCGTTGAAGAGACCCAGTACTTC
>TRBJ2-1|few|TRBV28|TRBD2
CASGRIAGGNNEQFF
TGTGCCAGCGGTCGAATAGCGGGAGGGAACAATGAGCAGTTCTTC
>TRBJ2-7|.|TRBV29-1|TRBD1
CSVEDENRGLYEQYF
TGCAGCGTTGAAGACGAGAACAGGGGGCTCTACGAGCAGTACTTC
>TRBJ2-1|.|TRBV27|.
CASSLSVPSSYNEQFF
TGTGCCAGCAGTTTATCGGTGCCTAGCTCCTACAATGAGCAGTTCTTC
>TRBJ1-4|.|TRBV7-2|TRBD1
CASSTGGREKLFF
TGTGCCAGCAGCACAGGGGGTCGGGAAAAACTGTTTTTT
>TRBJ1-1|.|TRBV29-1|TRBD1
CSALRGQGLAFNTEAFF
TGCAGCGCCCTGAGGGGGCAGGGTTTAGCGTTCAACACTGAAGCTTTCTTT
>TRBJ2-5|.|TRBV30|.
CAWGSTGKQETQYF
TGTGCCTGGGGATCCACAGGAAAACAAGAGACCCAGTACTTC
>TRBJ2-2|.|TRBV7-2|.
CASSSRGGGRAGELFF
TGTGCCAGCAGCTCCAGGGGTGGCGGGCGGGCCGGGGAGCTGTTTTTT
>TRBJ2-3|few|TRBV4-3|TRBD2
CASSPLAGGTDTQYF
TGCGCCAGCAGCCCATTAGCGGGGGGCACAGATACGCAGTATTTT
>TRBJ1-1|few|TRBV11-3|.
CASSLVLPNTEAFF
TGTGCCAGCAGCTTAGTACTCCCGAACACTGAAGCTTTCTTT
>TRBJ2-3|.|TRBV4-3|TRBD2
CASSQDAGGLTDTQYF
TGCGCCAGCAGCCAAGATGCGGGGGGTCTCACAGATACGCAGTATTTT
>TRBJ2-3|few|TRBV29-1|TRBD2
CSVEVAGGTDTQYF
TGCAGCGTTGAAGTGGCGGGGGGCACAGATACGCAGTATTTT
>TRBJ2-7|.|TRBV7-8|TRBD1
CASSLVVTGGYEQYF
TGTGCCAGCAGCTTAGTGGTGACAGGGGGCTACGAGCAGTACTTC
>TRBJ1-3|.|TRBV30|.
CAWSVGTDGNTIYF
TGTGCCTGGAGTGTAGGTACAGATGGAAACACCATATATTTT
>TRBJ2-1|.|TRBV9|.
CASSVRQENEQFF
TGTGCCAGCAGCGTACGGCAGGAAAATGAGCAGTTCTTC
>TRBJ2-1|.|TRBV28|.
CASTSSYNEQFF
TGTGCCAGCACGAGCTCCTACAATGAGCAGTTCTTC
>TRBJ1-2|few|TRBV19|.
CASTRAPEDYGYTF
TGTGCCAGTACGAGGGCCCCTGAGGATTATGGCTACACCTTC
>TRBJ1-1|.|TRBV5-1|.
CASRKEKLNTEAFF
TGCGCCAGCAGGAAAGAGAAATTGAACACTGAAGCTTTCTTT
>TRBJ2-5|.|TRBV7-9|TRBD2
CASSRYSGAPRETQYF
TGCGCCAGCAGCCGGTATAGCGGGGCCCCCAGGGAGACCCAGTACTTC
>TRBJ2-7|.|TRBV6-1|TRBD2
CASSEKVAGGRSTYF
TGTGCCAGCAGTGAAAAGGTAGCGGGGGGGAGATCTACGTACTTC
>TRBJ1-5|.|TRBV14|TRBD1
CASSHQRQGAKYYQPQHF
TGTGCCAGCAGCCACCAACGACAGGGGGCAAAATATTATCAGCCCCAGCATTTT
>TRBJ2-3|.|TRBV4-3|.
CASSLVRGTDTQYF
TGCGCCAGCAGCCTGGTCAGGGGCACAGATACGCAGTATTTT
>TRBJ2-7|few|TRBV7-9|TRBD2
CASSREGLQYF
TGTGCCAGCAGCCGGGAGGGGCTGCAGTACTTC
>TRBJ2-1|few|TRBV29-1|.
CSGMLAKHYNEQFF
TGCAGCGGGATGCTAGCGAAACATTACAATGAGCAGTTCTTC
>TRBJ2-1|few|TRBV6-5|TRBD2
CASSYSGLAGGLEQFF
TGTGCCAGCAGTTACTCAGGACTAGCGGGGGGGCTTGAGCAGTTCTTC
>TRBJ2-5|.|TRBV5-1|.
CASSRGQETQYF
TGCGCCAGCAGCCGGGGCCAAGAGACCCAGTACTTC
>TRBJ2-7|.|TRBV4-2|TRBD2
CASSQDVGASGIPYEQYF
TGTGCCAGCAGCCAAGACGTCGGGGCTAGCGGGATACCATACGAGCAGTACTTC
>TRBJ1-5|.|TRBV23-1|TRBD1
CASRMGQGSNQPQHF
TGCGCCAGCAGAATGGGACAGGGCAGCAATCAGCCCCAGCATTTT
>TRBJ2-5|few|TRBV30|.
CAWSVLSNQETQYF
TGTGCCTGGAGTGTACTAAGTAACCAAGAGACCCAGTACTTC
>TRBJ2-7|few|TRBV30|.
CAWSGTQPYEQYF
TGTGCCTGGAGTGGCACCCAACCCTACGAGCAGTACTTC
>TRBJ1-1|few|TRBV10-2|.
CASSERRGPNTEAFF
TGCGCCAGCAGTGAAAGAAGAGGCCCGAACACTGAAGCTTTCTTT
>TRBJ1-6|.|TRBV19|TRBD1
CASSIRDRPNSPLHF
TGTGCCAGTAGTATCCGGGACAGACCTAATTCACCCCTCCACTTT
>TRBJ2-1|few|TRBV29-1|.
CSVKRWGDAYNEQFF
TGCAGCGTTAAGAGGTGGGGAGACGCCTACAATGAGCAGTTCTTC
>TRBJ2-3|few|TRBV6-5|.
CASSFRQASTDTQYF
TGTGCCAGCAGTTTTCGTCAGGCTAGCACAGATACGCAGTATTTT
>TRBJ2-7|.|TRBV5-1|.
CASSLRQASGEQYF
TGCGCCAGCAGCCTCCGACAGGCTTCGGGTGAGCAGTACTTC
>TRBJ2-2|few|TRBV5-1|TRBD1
CASRGQGATGELFF
TGCGCCAGCAGAGGACAGGGGGCCACCGGGGAGCTGTTTTTT